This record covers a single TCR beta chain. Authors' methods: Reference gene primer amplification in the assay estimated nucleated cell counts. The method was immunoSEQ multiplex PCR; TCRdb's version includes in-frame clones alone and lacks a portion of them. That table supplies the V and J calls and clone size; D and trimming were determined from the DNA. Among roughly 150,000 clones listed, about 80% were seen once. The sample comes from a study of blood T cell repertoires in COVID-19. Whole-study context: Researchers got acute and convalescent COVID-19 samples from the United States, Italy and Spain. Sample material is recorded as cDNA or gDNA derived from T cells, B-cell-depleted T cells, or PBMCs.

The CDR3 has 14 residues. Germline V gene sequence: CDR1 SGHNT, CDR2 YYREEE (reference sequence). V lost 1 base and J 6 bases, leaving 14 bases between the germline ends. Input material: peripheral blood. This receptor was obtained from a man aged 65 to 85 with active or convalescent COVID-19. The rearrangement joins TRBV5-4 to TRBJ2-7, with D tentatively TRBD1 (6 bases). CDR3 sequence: CASSLSTGPSEQYF. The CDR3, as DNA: TGTGCCAGCAGCTTGTCCACAGGGCCTAGCGAGCAGTACTTC.